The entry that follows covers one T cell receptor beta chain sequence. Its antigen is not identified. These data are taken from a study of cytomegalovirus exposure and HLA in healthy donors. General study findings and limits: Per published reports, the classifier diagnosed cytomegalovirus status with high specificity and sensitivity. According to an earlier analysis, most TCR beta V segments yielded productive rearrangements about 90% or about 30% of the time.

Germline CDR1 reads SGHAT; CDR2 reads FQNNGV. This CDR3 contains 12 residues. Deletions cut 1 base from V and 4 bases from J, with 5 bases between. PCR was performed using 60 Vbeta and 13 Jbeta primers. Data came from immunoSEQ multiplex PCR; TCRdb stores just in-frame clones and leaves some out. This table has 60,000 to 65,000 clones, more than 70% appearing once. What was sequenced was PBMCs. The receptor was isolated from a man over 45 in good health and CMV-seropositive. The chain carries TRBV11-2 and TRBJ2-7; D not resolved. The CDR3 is CASSLGSYEQYF. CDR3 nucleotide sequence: TGTGCCAGCAGCTTAGGCAGTTACGAGCAGTACTTC.